The 21 T cell receptor beta chains given below trace back to one sample, sequenced in a study of T cell changes during pregnancy in multiple sclerosis. Clones were read by immunoSEQ multiplex PCR, and TCRdb kept only the in-frame ones, dropping some. The profile shows over 55,000 clones, roughly 92% of them singletons. Specimen: CD8+ T cells from peripheral blood mononuclear cells, collected in the third trimester of pregnancy. The receptors shown here come from a female donor with multiple sclerosis, enrolled in a pregnancy study.

The chain couples TRBV13 to TRBJ2-4; 7 positions match TRBD1. This CDR3 has 16 amino acids. Germline CDR1 is PRHDT and CDR2 is FYEKMQ (reference sequence). The ends lost 8 bases at V and 1 base at J; junction bases unmatched: 11. CDR3 sequence (DNA): TGTGCCAGCCGAGGAACAGGGGACCGGGCCAAAAACATTCAGTACTTC. Encoded protein: CASRGTGDRAKNIQYF.

The genes are TRBV27 and TRBJ2-5, with D possibly TRBD2 on 5 matching bases. This CDR3 region has 12 residues. Germline CDR1 and CDR2: MNHEY and SMNVEV (reference sequence). Trimming shortened V by 8 bases and J by 4 bases, and 11 bases separated the two germline ends. CDR3 in DNA: TGTGCCAGCGGTCTCGCGGGAGAGACCCAGTACTTC. Its protein is CASGLAGETQYF.

The chain combines TRBV5-1 with TRBJ2-3, with D possibly matching TRBD1 (5 bases). The germline CDR1 and CDR2 sequences are SGHRS and YFSETQ. The CDR3 loop spans 16 amino acids. The V and J ends lost 0 bases and 0 bases respectively, with 11 bases between them. CDR3 in amino acids: CASSLASGYSTDTQYF. CDR3 nucleotide sequence: TGCGCCAGCAGCTTGGCCTCAGGGTATAGCACAGATACGCAGTATTTT.

This clone was observed a handful of times. The CDR3 region has the DNA TGCACCAGCAGCCCACTTTCCGGGAAGAGCTCCTACAATGAGCAGTTCTTC. Translation: CTSSPLSGKSSYNEQFF. This chain links TRBV1 with TRBJ2-1; no DNA check was done on the table's D call, TRBD2. TRBV1 is listed as a pseudogene. The CDR3 loop spans 17 amino acids.

This clone was observed a few times. The rearrangement uses TRBV27 and TRBJ2-6; D unclear. CDR1 MNHEY and CDR2 SMNVEV come from the germline V gene (reference sequence). Trimming took 5 bases from V and 0 from J, leaving 5 bases between them. This CDR3 spans 14 amino acids. The chain's CDR3 is CASSRSSGANVLTF. In DNA, the CDR3 is TGTGCCAGCAGTCGTAGCTCTGGGGCCAACGTCCTGACTTTC.

The chain carries TRBV9 and TRBJ2-5, with 8 bases aligning to TRBD1. With V trimmed by 4 bases and J by 1 base, 6 bases remained unmatched. In germline, CDR1 is SGDLS, CDR2 YYNGEE. This CDR3 contains 15 residues. This CDR3 reads CASSLRQGPQETQYF. Written as DNA, the CDR3 is TGTGCCAGCAGCTTAAGACAGGGGCCCCAAGAGACCCAGTACTTC.

The CDR3 protein is CASSFLGAGEQYF. The CDR3 DNA reads as TGTGCCAGCAGCTTTCTGGGGGCCGGCGAGCAGTACTTC. The chain employs TRBV5-6 and TRBJ2-7, with a possible D match to TRBD1 (6 bases). The CDR3 is 13 amino acids. Between the trimmed V and J ends, which lost 2 bases and 6 bases, there was a span of 12 bases. Germline CDR1 and CDR2: SGHDT and YYEEEE.

The chain employs TRBV19 and TRBJ1-4; D is possibly TRBD1 (5 bases). This CDR3 has 14 amino acids. V lost 5 bases and J lost 1, with 8 bases in between. The germline V gene encodes CDR1 LNHDA and CDR2 SQIVND (reference sequence). The DNA of the CDR3 is TGTGCCAGTAGTTTCGGGGGAACTAATGAAAAACTGTTTTTT. This codes for CASSFGGTNEKLFF.

This clone has only one observation. The chain carries TRBV11-2 and TRBJ1-4; D may be TRBD1 (5 bases). Between the trimmed V and J ends, which lost 5 bases and 8 bases, there was a span of 15 bases. The germline CDR1 and CDR2 sequences are SGHAT and FQNNGV. The CDR3 totals 14 residues. The CDR3 sequence: CASSLAREGEKLFF. The CDR3 coding sequence is TGTGCCAGCAGCCTCGCCAGGGAGGGGGAAAAACTGTTTTTT.

The chain employs TRBV6-5 and TRBJ2-1; TRBD2 aligns across 12 bases. The CDR3 totals 15 residues. Germline CDR1 MNHEY, CDR2 SVGAGI. V gave up 5 bases and J gave up 6 bases; unmatched junction bases: 5. Here the CDR3 reads CASSPLAGGPNEQFF. In nucleotides, the CDR3 is TGTGCCAGCAGTCCGCTAGCGGGAGGGCCCAATGAGCAGTTCTTC.

This chain uses TRBV11-2 with TRBJ1-2, with TRBD1 matching over 8 bases. Germline lookup yields CDR1 SGHAT and CDR2 FQNNGV. Germline trimming cut 4 bases from V and 4 bases from J; bases unmatched to any gene: 11. The CDR3 is 16 amino acids. This CDR3 reads CASSSVRTDRGYGYTF. The DNA of the CDR3 is TGTGCCAGCAGCTCGGTCCGAACCGACAGGGGCTATGGCTACACCTTC.

CDR3 nucleotide sequence: TGTGCCACCTCCCCTGGGGGGGGCTACGAGCAGTACTTC. Its translation is CATSPGGGYEQYF. V is TRBV19 and J is TRBJ2-7; 7 bases line up with TRBD2. The CDR3 covers 13 residues. Looked up from germline, CDR1 is LNHDA and CDR2 is SQIVND (reference sequence). Losses at the gene ends were 10 bases for V and 3 bases for J; bases not matched to a gene: 9.

The chain is built from TRBV7-9 and TRBJ2-1, with 9 bases aligning to TRBD2. The germline gives CDR1 SEHNR, CDR2 FQNEAQ (reference sequence). The CDR3 spans 19 residues. J was trimmed by 0 bases and V by 2 bases; bases with no gene match: 11. This chain's CDR3 is CASSLSGLAGPYSYNEQFF. The CDR3 DNA is TGTGCCAGCAGCTTATCGGGCCTAGCGGGGCCATACTCCTACAATGAGCAGTTCTTC.

The rearrangement joins TRBV27 to TRBJ1-4; D is possibly TRBD1 (5 bases). Deletions cut 8 bases from V and 7 bases from J, with 14 bases between. There are 13 residues in the CDR3. In germline, CDR1 is MNHEY, CDR2 SMNVEV (reference sequence). Written as DNA, the CDR3 is TGTGCCAGCCGTGGGGGGTCAGGTGAAAAACTGTTTTTT. Amino acid sequence: CASRGGSGEKLFF.

V and J are TRBV5-1 and TRBJ2-7, with a weak D call TRBD2 (6 bases). The V gene lost 3 bases and the J gene lost 4 bases, with 17 bases spanning the gap. From germline, CDR1 is SGHRS and CDR2 YFSETQ. The CDR3 runs 15 residues. CDR3 in DNA: TGCGCCAGCAGCTCCCCGGATAAGGGGAGGTACGAGCAGTACTTC. It translates to CASSSPDKGRYEQYF.

J is TRBJ2-7 and V is TRBV27; the match to TRBD2 covers 7 bases. The junction had 2 bases not matched to a gene; V was cut back by 0 bases and J by 3 bases. The V gene's germline CDR1 is MNHEY and CDR2 SMNVEV (reference sequence). This CDR3 has 14 residues. CDR3 nucleotide sequence: TGTGCCAGCAGTTTATCCGCTAGCGGCTACGAGCAGTACTTC. Residues: CASSLSASGYEQYF.

The chain recombines TRBV13 with TRBJ1-1, with a weak D call TRBD1 (5 bases). This CDR3 is 15 amino acids long. Germline V gives CDR1 PRHDT, CDR2 FYEKMQ (reference sequence). V lost 5 bases to trimming and J lost 3 bases, with 16 bases between them. The CDR3 region has the DNA TGTGCCAGCAGCCGACTACAGGAGGGGTACACTGAAGCTTTCTTT. It encodes CASSRLQEGYTEAFF.

This chain links TRBV11-2 with TRBJ1-1; D not resolved. This CDR3 has 13 residues. V gave up 5 bases and J gave up 3 bases, with 10 bases separating them. Germline values: CDR1 SGHAT, CDR2 FQNNGV. CDR3: CASSPIPHTEAFF. The CDR3 region has the DNA TGTGCCAGCAGCCCCATCCCCCACACTGAAGCTTTCTTT.

This clone was observed a few times. CDR3 residues: CASRVGGTNNEQFF. The CDR3 DNA reads as TGTGCCAGCAGGGTGGGGGGAACCAACAATGAGCAGTTCTTC. The gene calls are TRBV27 and TRBJ2-1, with D maybe TRBD2 (6 bases). Deletions cut 6 bases from V and 5 bases from J, with 14 bases between. Germline V CDR1 and CDR2: MNHEY, SMNVEV (reference sequence). The CDR3 spans 14 residues.

The chain combines TRBV2 with TRBJ2-1, with 8 bases aligning to TRBD2. The CDR3 is 14 amino acids. Germline V lookup: CDR1 SNHLY, CDR2 FYNNEI. The V and J ends lost 0 bases and 8 bases, in that order; junction bases with no gene match: 3. CDR3 nucleotide sequence: TGTGCCAGCAGTGAAGCGGGACTAGTCGATGAGCAGTTCTTC. The encoded protein is CASSEAGLVDEQFF.

The chain employs TRBV7-9 and TRBJ2-7, with a weak D call TRBD1 (5 bases). Germline V gene data show CDR1 as SEHNR and CDR2 as FQNEAQ (reference sequence). The CDR3 covers 16 residues. V shed 5 bases and J shed 3 bases, with 20 bases lying between them. CDR3 region: CASSPKDSLGYYEQYF. CDR3 nucleotide sequence: TGTGCCAGCAGCCCAAAAGACAGCCTGGGGTACTACGAGCAGTACTTC.